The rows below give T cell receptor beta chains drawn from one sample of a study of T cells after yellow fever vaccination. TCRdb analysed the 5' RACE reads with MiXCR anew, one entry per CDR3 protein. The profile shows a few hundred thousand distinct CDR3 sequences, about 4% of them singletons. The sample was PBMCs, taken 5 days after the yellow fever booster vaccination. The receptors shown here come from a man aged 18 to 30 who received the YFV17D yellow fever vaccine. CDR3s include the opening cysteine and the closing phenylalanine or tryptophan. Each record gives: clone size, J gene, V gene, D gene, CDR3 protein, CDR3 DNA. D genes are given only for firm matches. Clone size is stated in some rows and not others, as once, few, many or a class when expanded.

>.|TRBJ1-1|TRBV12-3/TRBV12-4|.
CASSPPDALVSTEAFF
TGTGCCAGCAGCCCACCGGACGCCTTAGTTAGCACTGAAGCTTTCTTT
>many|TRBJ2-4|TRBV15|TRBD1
CATSTRTGPKNIQYF
TGTGCCACCAGCACGAGGACAGGGCCCAAAAACATTCAGTACTTC
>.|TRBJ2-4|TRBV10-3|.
CAISESLVAKNIQYF
TGTGCCATCAGTGAGTCGCTAGTAGCCAAAAACATTCAGTACTTC
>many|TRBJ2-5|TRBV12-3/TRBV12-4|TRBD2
CASSPGTSGQETQYF
TGTGCCAGCAGTCCGGGGACTAGCGGGCAAGAGACCCAGTACTTC
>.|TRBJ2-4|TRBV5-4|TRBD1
CASSLIQGGKNIQYF
TGTGCCAGCAGCTTGATACAGGGGGGCAAAAACATTCAGTACTTC
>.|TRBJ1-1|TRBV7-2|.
CASSLAIMGTEAFF
TGTGCCAGCAGCTTAGCCATAATGGGGACTGAAGCTTTCTTT
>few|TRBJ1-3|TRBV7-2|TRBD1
CASSLRPRGDGNTIYF
TGTGCCAGCAGCTTACGTCCCAGGGGGGATGGAAACACCATATATTTT
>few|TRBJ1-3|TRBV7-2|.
CASSALLAGRNTIYF
TGTGCCAGCAGCGCATTACTAGCCGGTAGAAACACCATATATTTT
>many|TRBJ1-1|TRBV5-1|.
CASSSTGMNTEAFF
TGTGCCAGCAGCTCGACAGGCATGAACACTGAAGCTTTCTTT
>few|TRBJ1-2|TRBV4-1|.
CASSPEGRSFYGYTF
TGCGCCAGCAGCCCAGAGGGACGGTCGTTCTATGGCTACACCTTC
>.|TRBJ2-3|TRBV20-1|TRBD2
CSAPGGPGSPDTQYF
TGCAGTGCTCCGGGGGGGCCCGGGTCCCCAGATACGCAGTATTTT
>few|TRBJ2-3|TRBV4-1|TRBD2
CASSQDRGGYPDTQYF
TGCGCCAGCAGCCAAGACCGCGGGGGGTACCCCGATACGCAGTATTTT
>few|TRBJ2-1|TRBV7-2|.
CASRPTTGAYNEQFF
TGTGCCAGCAGACCTACCACGGGAGCATACAATGAGCAGTTCTTC
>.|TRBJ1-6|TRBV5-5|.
CASSLELGRIFPLHF
TGTGCCAGCAGCTTGGAGCTAGGGCGTATTTTCCCCCTCCACTTT
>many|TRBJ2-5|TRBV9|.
CASSALRGPETQYF
TGTGCCAGCAGCGCGCTTAGGGGCCCAGAGACCCAGTACTTC
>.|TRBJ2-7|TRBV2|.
CASSEARGLHYEQYF
TGTGCCAGCAGTGAAGCCAGGGGATTACACTACGAGCAGTACTTC
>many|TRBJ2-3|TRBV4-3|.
CASSQDLFSGGIRADTQYF
TGCGCCAGCAGCCAAGATTTATTCTCTGGGGGGATCCGTGCAGATACGCAGTATTTT
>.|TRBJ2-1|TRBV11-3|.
CASSLGGAGPHNEQFF
TGTGCCAGCAGCTTAGGCGGGGCAGGACCCCACAATGAGCAGTTCTTC
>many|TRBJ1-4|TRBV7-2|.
CASSLNRATNEKLFF
TGTGCCAGCAGCTTAAACAGGGCAACTAATGAAAAACTGTTTTTT
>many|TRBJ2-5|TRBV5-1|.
CASTPDSQETQYF
TGCGCCAGCACCCCGGACAGCCAAGAGACCCAGTACTTC
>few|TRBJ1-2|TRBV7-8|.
CASSFKIAREGYTF
TGTGCCAGCAGCTTTAAGATAGCCAGGGAGGGCTACACCTTC
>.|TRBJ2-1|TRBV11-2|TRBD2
CASSPPQAGANNEQFF
TGTGCCAGCAGCCCTCCTCAAGCGGGGGCCAATAATGAGCAGTTCTTC
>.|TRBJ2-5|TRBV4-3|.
CASSQDPFQETQYF
TGCGCCAGCAGCCAAGATCCCTTCCAAGAGACCCAGTACTTC
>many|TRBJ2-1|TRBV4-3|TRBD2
CASSQDGSGGGPYNEQFF
TGCGCCAGCAGCCAAGACGGGAGCGGGGGAGGCCCCTACAATGAGCAGTTCTTC
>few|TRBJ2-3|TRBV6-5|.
CASSYADTQYF
TGTGCCAGCAGTTACGCAGATACGCAGTATTTT
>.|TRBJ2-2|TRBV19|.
CASSISGAFNTGELFF
TGTGCCAGTAGTATTTCAGGGGCTTTTAACACCGGGGAGCTGTTTTTT
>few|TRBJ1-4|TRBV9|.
CASSPRVDNEKLFF
TGTGCCAGCAGCCCCCGTGTGGATAATGAAAAACTGTTTTTT
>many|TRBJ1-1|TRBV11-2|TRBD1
CASSPTGGESASTEAFF
TGTGCCAGCAGCCCTACAGGGGGCGAGTCTGCAAGCACTGAAGCTTTCTTT
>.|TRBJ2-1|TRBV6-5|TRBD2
CDSSYLGLADEQFF
TGTGACAGCAGTTACCTCGGACTAGCGGATGAGCAGTTCTTC
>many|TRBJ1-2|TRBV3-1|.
CASSQDAGTNYGYTF
TGTGCCAGCAGCCAAGATGCGGGAACTAACTATGGCTACACCTTC
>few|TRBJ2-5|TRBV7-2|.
CASSPRTQLWETQYF
TGTGCCAGCAGCCCGCGGACACAGCTATGGGAGACCCAGTACTTC
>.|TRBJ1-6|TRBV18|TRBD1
CASSPTGTAGRYSPLHF
TGTGCCAGCTCACCGACCGGGACAGCTGGGCGATATTCACCCCTCCACTTT
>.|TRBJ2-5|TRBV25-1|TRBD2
CASSELIGLAGQETQYF
TGTGCCAGCAGTGAATTGATAGGACTAGCGGGGCAAGAGACCCAGTACTTC
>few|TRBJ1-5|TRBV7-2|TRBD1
CASSSGTGMGQPQHF
TGTGCCAGCAGCTCGGGGACAGGGATGGGGCAGCCCCAGCATTTT
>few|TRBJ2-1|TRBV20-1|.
CSARKRQTYNEQFF
TGCAGTGCTAGAAAGCGTCAGACCTACAATGAGCAGTTCTTC
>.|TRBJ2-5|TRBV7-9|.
CASSLVSAHGETQYF
TGTGCCAGCAGCTTAGTGTCAGCGCACGGAGAGACCCAGTACTTC
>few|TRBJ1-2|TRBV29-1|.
CSGGEWDGYTF
TGCAGCGGGGGGGAATGGGATGGCTACACCTTC
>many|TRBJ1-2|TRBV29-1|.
CSVASPPGRGYTF
TGCAGCGTTGCCTCACCTCCAGGGAGGGGCTACACCTTC
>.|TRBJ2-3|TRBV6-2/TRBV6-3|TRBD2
CASGYGGGGTDTQYF
TGTGCCAGCGGATATGGGGGGGGAGGCACAGATACGCAGTATTTT
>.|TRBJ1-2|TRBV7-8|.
CASSDNRVSGYTF
TGTGCCAGCAGCGACAACCGCGTTTCTGGCTACACCTTC
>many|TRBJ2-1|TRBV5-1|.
CASSLAVGVAPNEQFF
TGCGCCAGCAGCTTGGCCGTTGGGGTCGCCCCCAATGAGCAGTTCTTC
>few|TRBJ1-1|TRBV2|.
CASRDTGYATEAFF
TGTGCCAGCAGAGATACAGGGTACGCCACTGAAGCTTTCTTT
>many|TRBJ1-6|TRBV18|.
CASSPETGNSPLHF
TGTGCCAGCTCACCGGAGACAGGAAATTCACCCCTCCACTTT